A selection of T cell receptor beta chains follows, all from one sample in a study of T-cell reconstitution after alpha-beta-depleted transplantation in children. TCRdb re-called the PCR reads with MiXCR, one entry per CDR3 protein. The sample includes around 400,000 distinct CDR3 sequences, 11% seen only once; the top ten take 4.5% to 7%. Sequences were derived from PBMCs from the stem cell graft donor, sampled from the stem cell graft. The receptors shown here come from a human donor who donated a stem cell graft to a child with acute myeloid leukemia. The CDR3 runs from the conserved cysteine through the conserved F or W. The D gene is left open where the match is weak. Clone size is given for some rows only: seen once, a few or many times, or a class if the clone is expanded.

>TRBJ2-3|TRBD1|NA|TRBV7-2
CASSQRQGAHSTQYF
TGTGCCAGCAGTCAAAGACAGGGGGCTCATTCTACGCAGTATTTT
>TRBJ1-2|TRBD1|few|TRBV7-2
CASSLAGTGDSGYTF
TGTGCCAGCAGCTTAGCGGGGACAGGGGATAGTGGCTACACCTTC
>TRBJ1-1|NA|many|TRBV28
CAILQGFGTEAFF
TGTGCCATACTACAGGGTTTCGGCACTGAAGCTTTCTTT
>TRBJ1-6|NA|NA|TRBV20-1
CSAVLGAGSYNSPLHF
TGCAGTGCGGTATTAGGGGCCGGCTCCTATAATTCACCCCTCCACTTT
>TRBJ1-1|TRBD1|NA|TRBV10-3
CAISQTGVERTEAFF
TGTGCCATCAGCCAGACAGGGGTTGAGCGGACTGAAGCTTTCTTT
>TRBJ2-4|NA|few|TRBV6-1
CASRHGGGGRNIQYF
TGTGCCAGCCGTCATGGGGGCGGTGGCCGAAACATTCAGTACTTC
>TRBJ1-1|NA|few|TRBV4-1
CASSQGDRRFLEAFF
TGCGCCAGCAGCCAGGGAGACAGGAGATTCCTTGAAGCTTTCTTT
>TRBJ1-1|NA|few|TRBV18
CASSPGVLGRNTEAFF
TGTGCCAGCTCACCAGGAGTGTTAGGGAGGAACACTGAAGCTTTCTTT
>TRBJ2-7|TRBD2|NA|TRBV6-2/TRBV6-3
CASSSFRGRAYEQYF
TGTGCCAGCAGTTCCTTTCGCGGGAGGGCCTACGAGCAGTACTTC
>TRBJ1-5|TRBD1|many|TRBV20-1
CSARDTWTGGKGSNQPQHF
TGCAGTGCTAGAGATACGTGGACAGGGGGGAAGGGTAGCAATCAGCCCCAGCATTTT
>TRBJ1-2|NA|few|TRBV5-1
CASSRVGQLNYGYTF
TGCGCCAGCAGCAGGGTCGGACAGCTCAACTATGGCTACACCTTC
>TRBJ2-1|NA|NA|TRBV10-2
CASRGQVEQFF
TGCGCCAGCAGGGGGCAGGTTGAGCAGTTCTTC
>TRBJ1-2|NA|few|TRBV20-1
CSARPKKVDTF
TGCAGTGCTAGGCCCAAGAAAGTGGACACCTTC
>TRBJ2-2|TRBD2|NA|TRBV11-2
CASGRLAGGFSGEQFF
TGTGCCAGCGGACGGCTAGCGGGAGGATTTAGCGGGGAGCAGTTTTTT
>TRBJ1-2|NA|NA|TRBV29-1
CSVEAGGRPGYTF
TGCAGCGTTGAAGCCGGGGGCAGGCCCGGCTACACCTTC
>TRBJ2-5|NA|NA|TRBV2
CASRTGPIPQETQYF
TGTGCCAGCAGGACAGGCCCTATACCCCAAGAGACCCAGTACTTC
>TRBJ1-1|NA|few|TRBV20-1
CSARTIWTANTEAFF
TGCAGTGCTAGAACTATTTGGACAGCAAACACTGAAGCTTTCTTT
>TRBJ2-5|TRBD2|many|TRBV7-6
CASSSGLAGMGQETQYF
TGTGCCAGCAGCTCTGGACTAGCGGGCATGGGGCAAGAGACCCAGTACTTC
>TRBJ2-2|NA|NA|TRBV10-3
CAIPSILNTGELFF
TGTGCCATCCCTTCCATTCTGAACACCGGGGAGCTGTTTTTT
>TRBJ1-1|NA|few|TRBV5-1
CASSWKGPNTEAFF
TGCGCCAGCAGCTGGAAGGGCCCAAACACTGAAGCTTTCTTT
>TRBJ2-2|TRBD2|many|TRBV7-7
CASSVSGGPNTGELFF
TGTGCTAGCAGCGTAAGCGGGGGGCCTAACACCGGGGAGCTGTTTTTT
>TRBJ2-5|NA|many|TRBV5-1
CASKESSSETQYF
TGCGCCAGCAAAGAATCTAGCAGTGAGACCCAGTACTTC
>TRBJ2-1|NA|NA|TRBV7-9
CASNGGYNEQFF
TGTGCCAGCAATGGGGGATACAATGAGCAGTTCTTC
>TRBJ2-5|NA|NA|TRBV9
CASSPRRAGETQYF
TGTGCCAGCAGCCCTCGTCGGGCAGGGGAGACCCAGTACTTC
>TRBJ1-1|TRBD1|many|TRBV9
CASSVGATAQSQGVNTEAFF
TGTGCCAGCAGCGTAGGGGCCACCGCACAGAGCCAGGGGGTAAACACTGAAGCTTTCTTT
>TRBJ2-3|TRBD1|few|TRBV20-1
CSARQRGGRRDTQYF
TGCAGTGCTAGACAACGAGGGGGCCGGAGAGATACGCAGTATTTT
>TRBJ1-5|NA|NA|TRBV20-1
CSARKGGNQPQHF
TGCAGTGCTAGAAAGGGGGGAAATCAGCCCCAGCATTTT
>TRBJ2-3|TRBD1|few|TRBV7-2
CASSPDRVDTQYF
TGTGCCAGCAGCCCGGACAGGGTGGATACGCAGTATTTT
>TRBJ1-3|NA|NA|TRBV13
CASSPPGALNTIYF
TGTGCCAGCAGCCCCCCCGGCGCGTTAAACACCATATATTTT
>TRBJ2-1|TRBD2|NA|TRBV20-1
CSAESGSSYNEQFF
TGCAGTGCTGAGAGCGGGAGTTCCTACAATGAGCAGTTCTTC
>TRBJ1-2|NA|many|TRBV20-1
CSAKTFPYGYTF
TGCAGTGCTAAAACATTTCCCTATGGCTACACCTTC
>TRBJ2-2|NA|NA|TRBV29-1
CSVEEFSGLNTGELFF
TGCAGCGTTGAAGAGTTCTCGGGGTTGAACACCGGGGAGCTGTTTTTT
>TRBJ1-3|NA|NA|TRBV5-1
CASSPGHLSSSGNTIYF
TGCGCCAGCAGCCCCGGACACCTCTCCTCCTCTGGAAACACCATATATTTT
>TRBJ1-2|TRBD1|NA|TRBV7-2
CASSERDSYGYTF
TGTGCCAGCAGCGAGCGGGACAGCTATGGCTACACCTTC
>TRBJ1-1|TRBD1|few|TRBV11-2
CASSWGQKGTEAFF
TGTGCCAGCAGCTGGGGACAGAAAGGGACTGAAGCTTTCTTT
>TRBJ2-1|TRBD2|many|TRBV29-1
CSVEDRAGAPGEQFF
TGCAGCGTTGAAGATCGAGCGGGAGCCCCGGGTGAGCAGTTCTTC
>TRBJ1-2|NA|NA|TRBV20-1
CSARDIRLRQANYGYTF
TGCAGTGCTAGAGACATTCGCCTTAGACAGGCCAACTATGGCTACACCTTC
>TRBJ2-1|TRBD2|many|TRBV6-2/TRBV6-3
CASIPAGEGGNEQFF
TGTGCCAGCATCCCAGCGGGAGAAGGTGGGAATGAGCAGTTCTTC
>TRBJ2-1|TRBD2|few|TRBV9
CASSVSGTSGHNEQFF
TGTGCCAGCAGCGTTTCGGGGACTAGCGGACACAATGAGCAGTTCTTC
>TRBJ2-5|TRBD2|many|TRBV12-3/TRBV12-4
CASSGLVAGAEETQYF
TGTGCCAGCAGTGGGCTGGTAGCGGGAGCGGAAGAGACCCAGTACTTC
>TRBJ2-1|NA|few|TRBV21-1
CASQRANYNEQFF
TGTGCTTCACAGCGGGCTAATTACAATGAGCAGTTCTTC
>TRBJ2-1|TRBD1|NA|TRBV29-1
CSVEPRRQGYNEQFF
TGCAGCGTTGAGCCGAGGAGACAGGGTTACAATGAGCAGTTCTTC
>TRBJ2-1|TRBD2|few|TRBV5-1
CASSLGTSGYEQFF
TGCGCCAGCAGCTTAGGGACTAGCGGGTATGAGCAGTTCTTC
>TRBJ1-6|NA|few|TRBV4-1
CASSRIGVNSPLHF
TGCGCCAGCAGCCGAATAGGGGTAAATTCACCCCTCCACTTT
>TRBJ1-1|NA|few|TRBV29-1
CSVERGGEAFF
TGCAGCGTTGAAAGGGGGGGGGAAGCTTTCTTT
>TRBJ2-1|NA|few|TRBV5-1
CASSRSPGQGKYNEQFF
TGCGCCAGCAGCCGGTCCCCGGGGCAGGGAAAATACAATGAGCAGTTCTTC
>TRBJ2-1|TRBD2|NA|TRBV15
CATRFSGGSSYNEQFF
TGTGCCACCCGGTTTAGCGGGGGTAGCTCCTACAATGAGCAGTTCTTC
>TRBJ2-3|TRBD2|few|TRBV4-2
CASSQEAREGDTQYF
TGTGCCAGCAGCCAAGAGGCGAGGGAGGGGGATACGCAGTATTTT
>TRBJ1-5|NA|NA|TRBV6-1
CASSEPGNQPQHF
TGTGCCAGCAGTGAACCGGGTAATCAGCCCCAGCATTTT
>TRBJ2-1|TRBD1|NA|TRBV10-3
CAIEKDRVGNEQFF
TGTGCCATCGAGAAGGACAGGGTAGGCAATGAGCAGTTCTTC
>TRBJ2-3|TRBD2|NA|TRBV6-2/TRBV6-3
CASSYVASGDSTDTQYF
TGTGCCAGCAGTTATGTCGCTAGCGGAGACAGCACAGATACGCAGTATTTT
>TRBJ2-3|NA|many|TRBV9
CASSVSGNTDTQYF
TGTGCCAGCAGCGTTAGCGGTAACACAGATACGCAGTATTTT
>TRBJ1-1|NA|NA|TRBV20-1
CSARDQDRFFTEAFF
TGCAGTGCTAGAGATCAGGACAGATTCTTCACTGAAGCTTTCTTT
>TRBJ2-1|TRBD2|many|TRBV10-2
CASSEEAGGLYNEQFF
TGCGCCAGCAGTGAAGAAGCGGGAGGGCTCTACAATGAGCAGTTCTTC